What follows are 13 T cell receptor beta chains derived from one specimen sequenced in a study of graft-versus-host responses after intestinal transplantation. For these TCRs, the target antigens are not known. Sequencing was performed with immunoSEQ multiplex PCR; in TCRdb, only in-frame clones are kept and a portion is missing. The sample lists more than 90,000 clones, over 80% seen once, with less than 0.5% in the top ten. Specimen: unstimulated CD8+ T cells sorted from spleen or lymph node cells, collected before intestinal transplant. Every receptor here comes from a human donor who received an intestinal transplant.

This chain links TRBV4-3 with TRBJ1-2; D uncertain. CDR1 LGHNA and CDR2 YSLEER come from the germline V gene. The CDR3 has 15 amino acids. Trimming cost V 0 bases and J 0 bases, with 8 bases left between them. This chain's CDR3 is CASSQEHSSNYGYTF. CDR3 coding DNA: TGCGCCAGCAGCCAAGAACACAGTTCTAACTATGGCTACACCTTC.

The rearrangement links TRBV4-1 to TRBJ2-3; 9 bases align to TRBD2. The CDR3 is made up of 16 amino acids. Trimming took 4 bases from V and 4 from J; bases not matched to a gene: 9. Germline lookup yields CDR1 MGHRA and CDR2 YSYEKL. The CDR3 region is CASSPPLAGESDTQYF. In DNA, the CDR3 is TGCGCCAGCAGCCCGCCTTTAGCGGGAGAGTCAGATACGCAGTATTTT.

This clone occurred a few times. The V call is TRBV9, the J call TRBJ1-1, with 7 bases lining up with TRBD1. This CDR3 comprises 17 residues. Germline V gene lookup returns CDR1 SGDLS and CDR2 YYNGEE. V gave up 4 bases and J gave up 0 bases; unmatched junction bases: 12. The CDR3 bases are TGTGCCAGCAGCCCAGGGGGTTGGGTTTCGGTGAACACTGAAGCTTTCTTT. Amino acids: CASSPGGWVSVNTEAFF.

The chain links TRBV6-5 to TRBJ2-1, with D unclear. The CDR3 runs to 15 residues. The ends were cut back, 6 bases at V and 0 bases at J, with 12 bases in the middle. The germline CDR1 and CDR2 sequences are MNHEY and SVGAGI. CDR3 loop: CASSPHLVSYNEQFF. CDR3 coding DNA: TGTGCCAGCAGCCCCCATTTAGTCTCCTACAATGAGCAGTTCTTC.

V and J are TRBV10-2 and TRBJ1-3; tentative D call: TRBD1 (6 bases). The germline V gene has CDR1 WSHSY and CDR2 SAAADI. V was pared by 7 bases and J by 0 bases, with 7 bases between. The length of the CDR3 is 13 residues. The CDR3 here is CASTGVSGNTIYF. The CDR3 DNA reads TGCGCCAGCACAGGGGTCTCTGGAAACACCATATATTTT.

The rearrangement uses TRBV5-1 and TRBJ1-1; TRBD1 matches at 9 bases. J gave up 5 bases and V 3 bases, and 23 bases lay outside the gene matches. This CDR3 is 20 amino acids long. From germline, CDR1 is SGHRS and CDR2 YFSETQ. This CDR3 is CASSSRFRNWDRVHYTEAFF. The CDR3 nucleotides read TGCGCCAGCAGCTCCCGATTCCGGAACTGGGACAGGGTTCATTATACTGAAGCTTTCTTT.

In this sample, this clone turned up a few times. The chain couples TRBV6-5 to TRBJ1-4; TRBD1 matches 9 bases. In germline, CDR1 is MNHEY, CDR2 SVGAGI. This CDR3 comprises 15 residues. The ends lost 6 bases at V and 7 bases at J; junction bases unmatched: 9. The CDR3 sequence: CASSTRQGDIEKLFF. Written as DNA, the CDR3 is TGTGCCAGCAGCACCAGACAGGGGGATATTGAAAAACTGTTTTTT.

The chain links TRBV7-9 to TRBJ1-2; 8 nucleotides align to TRBD1. Germline CDR1 is SEHNR and CDR2 is FQNEAQ (reference sequence). V lost 6 bases to trimming and J lost 4 bases; unmatched junction nucleotides: 7. CDR3 size: 14 residues. The CDR3 DNA sequence: TGTGCCAGCAGTCCAGGACAGGGCTTCTATGGCTACACCTTC. Its translation: CASSPGQGFYGYTF.

The chain is built from TRBV19 and TRBJ1-5; possible D gene TRBD1, 6 bases. Deletions cut 6 bases from V and 4 bases from J, with 16 bases between. CDR1 and CDR2 (germline): LNHDA, SQIVND (reference sequence). This CDR3 is 15 amino acids long. The CDR3, as DNA: TGTGCCAGTAGAGGGGGGGGTTCGTTAAATCAGCCCCAGCATTTT. Its protein is CASRGGGSLNQPQHF.

This chain connects TRBV11-2 to TRBJ2-7, with 9 bases that match TRBD2. Germline trimming cut 5 bases from V and 3 bases from J; bases unmatched to any gene: 14. The CDR3 extends over 17 amino acids. The germline V gene has CDR1 SGHAT and CDR2 FQNNGV. The DNA for the CDR3 is TGTGCCAGCAGCACCTGGGTGGCTAGCGGGGTATACTACGAGCAGTACTTC. It is translated as CASSTWVASGVYYEQYF.

This clone showed up just a few times. The chain's CDR3 is CASSLLAGGDEQFF. The DNA for the CDR3 is TGTGCCAGCAGTTTACTAGCGGGAGGTGATGAGCAGTTCTTC. The chain couples TRBV27 to TRBJ2-1; 11 bases fit TRBD2. Germline trimming cut 2 bases from V and 8 bases from J; bases unmatched to any gene: 2. The CDR3 is 14 amino acids. The V gene's germline CDR1 is MNHEY and CDR2 SMNVEV (reference sequence).

The chain uses TRBV2 and TRBJ2-2; 9 bases align to TRBD2. CDR1 and CDR2 (germline): SNHLY, FYNNEI. V shed 3 bases and J 7 bases; nucleotides not matched to a gene: 9. There are 16 residues in the CDR3. The CDR3 region is CASSDSRGRAYGELFF. CDR3 sequence (DNA): TGTGCCAGCAGTGACTCTCGCGGGAGGGCCTACGGGGAGCTGTTTTTT.

This chain links TRBV6-1 with TRBJ2-7; 7 bases are shared with TRBD1. CDR1 is MNHNS, CDR2 SASEGT, per germline. There are 19 residues in the CDR3. Trimming cost V 3 bases and J 3 bases; bases outside gene matches: 20. The CDR3 region has the DNA TGTGCCAGCAGTGACTGGGGACAGACCCAAATGTACCGAAACTACGAGCAGTACTTC. The encoded protein is CASSDWGQTQMYRNYEQYF.